What follows is one T cell receptor beta chain and its context. Its antigen is currently not known. No much larger clonotype is one base removed from it; base qualities were not supplied. The CDR3 measures 15 amino acids from cysteine to phenylalanine. Of all the DNA, just the CDR3 is kept, 45 bases in frame from base 1. CDR1 and CDR2, looked up from the germline V gene, are MNHNS and SASEGT. V is pared back by 0 bases and J by 7 bases, with 10 bases lying between the germline termini. This specimen belongs to a study of CD8 T cells in ankylosing spondylitis (dated by TCRdb to the late 2010s). Regarding the research as a whole: The study set out to find disease-linked TCR variants by profiling T cell receptor beta repertoires in ankylosing spondylitis patients and healthy donors. The full study cohort was made up of about two dozen ankylosing spondylitis patients and approximately 100 healthy donors. Peripheral blood was sampled, and synovial fluid was additionally collected from ankylosing spondylitis patients.

The sequencer listed for this sample is Illumina HiSeq 2500. Quantitative 5'-RACE with molecular barcodes was used to prepare TCR beta libraries. The published analysis was carried out like this. A new computational method based on a probabilistic model of VDJ rearrangement was used to identify disease-linked TCR variants. The public sequencing data were trimmed at Q25 with fastp and processed into clonotypes with MiXCR by TCRdb, which kept only in-frame beta chains. A single entry per CDR3 protein holds the most common genes and DNA from its merged rows. The V and J calls come from TCRdb's annotation, not from the publication. The table for this sample lists about 450,000 distinct CDR3 sequences; about 24% of them were counted only once. The ten largest clonotypes hold roughly 0.8% of the sample. The research as a whole found: In peripheral blood, the disease-linked clones were found at relatively low frequencies and had a CD8+ phenotype. Some of the motif variants had been reported before in the synovial fluid and blood of reactive arthritis patients, a finding that suggests common disease-initiation mechanisms. The disease-linked clones were reported to be significantly enriched in matched synovial fluid samples from ankylosing spondylitis patients. Blood from ankylosing spondylitis patients appeared to be characterized by a TCR beta motif made up of fewer than ten highly homologous amino acid variants.

The chain joins TRBV6-1 to TRBJ1-6; the D gene is unclear. This sequence was found in a male donor with ankylosing spondylitis. Source material: blood, either unsorted or a sorted T cell fraction (not recorded which). The CDR3 reads CASSEAPVPNSPLHF. The nucleotide sequence reads as follows: TGTGCCAGCAGTGAAGCGCCGGTCCCGAATTCACCCCTCCACTTT.